Presented here are 22 T cell receptor beta chains from one specimen sequenced in a study of regulatory T cells in long-lasting Graves disease. As to time point: newly diagnosed GD, antithyroid drugs for less than 3 months. RNA from PBMCs was the source of the TCR library. Building of the TCR beta libraries involved iRepertoire HTBI primers and Arm-PCR of CDR3 regions. TCRdb used MiXCR to reprocess the multiplex PCR reads, holding one entry per CDR3 protein. The sample contains about 610,000 distinct CDR3 sequences, roughly 15% of which appear only once. The sample was also linked to a second study, of T cells in Graves' hyperthyroidism and ophthalmopathy.

Sequenced here: peripheral blood mononuclear cells (PBMCs), sampled at new diagnosis, from a patient treated with antithyroid drugs. The receptors were gathered from a man in his late teens or twenties with Graves disease.

This clonotype came up many times. This chain links TRBV10-3 with TRBJ1-2; D may be TRBD1 (6 bases). In germline, CDR1 is ENHRY, CDR2 SYGVKD. This CDR3 has 15 residues. The V and J ends lost 10 bases and 0 bases respectively, with 18 bases between them. CDR3 protein: CATHSRDTSNYGYTF. CDR3 DNA sequence: TGTGCCACACACTCCCGGGACACCTCTAACTATGGCTACACCTTC.

This clonotype was observed at least ten times. The chain is built from TRBV11-2 and TRBJ1-1; tentatively, D is TRBD1 (5 bases). The V end lost 2 bases, the J end lost 6 bases, and 10 bases lay between the germline ends. Germline lookup yields CDR1 SGHAT and CDR2 FQNNGV. The CDR3 has 13 amino acids. CDR3 in DNA: TGTGCCAGCAGCTTATTCAGGGAGGCTGAAGCTTTCTTT. Protein: CASSLFREAEAFF.

The chain joins TRBV29-1 to TRBJ2-1; no clear D gene. The V gene lost 4 bases and the J gene lost 3 bases, with 10 bases spanning the gap. CDR3 length: 13 residues. The germline gives CDR1 SQVTM, CDR2 ANQGSEA. CDR3 protein: CSVVPVFYNEQFF. The CDR3 DNA reads as TGCAGCGTTGTGCCCGTGTTCTACAATGAGCAGTTCTTC.

This clonotype has only a few counts. CDR3 DNA: TGTGCCAGCAGTCTCACTTGGGGGGCCGGGGCCAACGTCCTGACTTTC. Encoded protein: CASSLTWGAGANVLTF. The V gene is TRBV28, the J gene TRBJ2-6, with D possibly called TRBD1 or TRBD2 (6 bases each). This CDR3 is 16 amino acids long. The V end lost 5 bases, the J end lost 4 bases, and 15 bases lay between the germline ends. Germline CDR1 and CDR2: MDHEN and SYDVKM. Full variable domain (remainder filled in from reference TRBV28 and TRBJ2-6): DVKVTQSSRYLVKRTGEKVFLECVQDMDHENMFWYRQDPGLGLRLIYFSYDVKMKEKGDIPEGYSVSREKKERFSLILESASTNQTSMYLCASSLTWGAGANVLTFGAGSRLTVL.

This clonotype appeared once. The chain has TRBV4-1 and TRBJ1-4; 7 positions match TRBD1. This CDR3 is 18 amino acids long. CDR1 and CDR2 from the germline V gene are MGHRA and YSYEKL. Trimming cost V 4 bases and J 0 bases; bases outside gene matches: 11. CDR3 sequence (DNA): TGCGCCAGCAGCCCTGACAGGACAGGAATTACAACTAATGAAAAACTGTTTTTT. Translated: CASSPDRTGITTNEKLFF.

This clonotype has ten or more counts. The J gene is TRBJ2-7, the V gene TRBV5-1, with 7 bases that match TRBD2. This CDR3 is 18 amino acids long. With 0 bases clipped from V and 0 bases from J, the junction kept 12 bases outside the gene matches. From germline, CDR1 is SGHRS and CDR2 YFSETQ. CDR3: CASSLETSRGGSSYEQYF. CDR3 DNA: TGCGCCAGCAGCTTGGAGACGAGTCGGGGAGGGAGCTCCTACGAGCAGTACTTC.

This clonotype showed up many times. The J gene is TRBJ2-5, the V gene TRBV2, with TRBD1 identical over 8 bases. Germline assignment: CDR1 SNHLY and CDR2 FYNNEI. The trim removed 3 bases at V and 5 bases at J, leaving 2 bases unmatched. This CDR3 is built from 13 residues. The CDR3 reads CASSDYRGETQYF. CDR3 coding DNA: TGTGCCAGCAGTGATTACAGGGGGGAGACCCAGTACTTC.

In this sample, this clonotype turned up a few times. The chain carries TRBV12-3 or TRBV12-4 and TRBJ1-6, with D hard to call. V was cut by 2 bases and J by 10 bases, with 12 bases left in between. There are 14 residues in the CDR3. The CDR3 DNA reads TGTGCCAGCAGTTTAATACTACCCAACTCACCCCTCCACTTT. As protein: CASSLILPNSPLHF.

The chain joins TRBV5-1 to TRBJ2-2, with D unresolved. This CDR3 is built from 15 residues. Trimming removed 0 bases at V and 4 bases at J, with 10 bases between. Per the germline V gene, CDR1 is SGHRS and CDR2 is YFSETQ. The CDR3 reads CASSLALGSTGELFF. CDR3 nucleotides: TGCGCCAGCAGCTTGGCCCTGGGTAGCACCGGGGAGCTGTTTTTT.

The chain combines TRBV30 with TRBJ2-3, with 8 bases identical to TRBD2. The CDR3 sequence is 13 residues long. Germline V lookup: CDR1 GTSNPN, CDR2 SVGIG (reference sequence). Trimming removed 0 bases from V and 6 bases from J; junction bases left unmatched: 2. This CDR3 reads CAWSVQRGDTQYF. The CDR3 region has the DNA TGTGCCTGGAGTGTACAGCGGGGGGATACGCAGTATTTT.

This chain connects TRBV10-3 to TRBJ2-7; D remains ambiguous. Germline CDR1 is ENHRY and CDR2 is SYGVKD. The CDR3 is 14 amino acids. Trimming pared 5 bases from V and 2 bases from J, leaving 13 bases between. The CDR3 bases are TGTGCCATCAGTTCCACGACTGATACCTACGAGCAGTACTTC. Amino acid sequence: CAISSTTDTYEQYF.

This clonotype was seen repeatedly, ten times or more. The rearrangement uses TRBV7-9 and TRBJ2-7, with 9 bases lining up with TRBD1. There are 17 residues in the CDR3. The V gene end was trimmed by 5 bases and the J gene end by 1 base; junction bases not matched to a gene: 12. CDR1 and CDR2 from the germline V gene are SEHNR and FQNEAQ (reference sequence). The CDR3 loop reads CASSKQPGQGYSYEQYF. CDR3 sequence (DNA): TGTGCCAGCAGCAAACAACCGGGACAGGGCTATTCCTACGAGCAGTACTTC.

Many counts were recorded for this clonotype. This CDR3 reads CASSSTPGQGSYNEQFF. For the CDR3, the DNA is TGCGCCAGCAGCTCTACACCAGGACAGGGCTCCTACAATGAGCAGTTCTTC. The V gene is TRBV5-1, the J gene TRBJ2-1, with TRBD1 matching 8 bases. V was clipped by 3 bases and J by 0 bases; unmatched bases: 8. Per the germline V gene, CDR1 is SGHRS and CDR2 is YFSETQ. The CDR3 covers 17 residues.

This clonotype was seen repeatedly, ten times or more. The chain couples TRBV7-2 to TRBJ2-1; a weak D match, TRBD2 (7 bases). The CDR3 is 13 amino acids. Germline CDR1 reads SGHTA; CDR2 reads FQGNSA. Trimming stripped 5 bases from V and 8 bases from J, with 13 bases between. In DNA form, the CDR3 reads TGTGCCAGCAGCCCGCGGGGGCCGGATGAGCAGTTCTTC. It yields the protein CASSPRGPDEQFF. Full variable domain (remainder filled in from reference TRBV7-2 and TRBJ2-1): GAGVSQSPSNKVTEKGKDVELRCDPISGHTALYWYRQSLGQGLEFLIYFQGNSAPDKSGLPSDRFSAERTGGSVSTLTIQRTQQEDSAVYLCASSPRGPDEQFFGPGTRLTVL.

J is TRBJ2-5 and V is TRBV3-1; TRBD1 is a possible D gene (6 bases). There are 16 residues in the CDR3. Germline V gene data show CDR1 as LGHDT and CDR2 as YNNKEL (reference sequence). V was cut by 3 bases and J by 5 bases, with 19 bases left in between. Here the CDR3 DNA reads TGTGCCAGCAGCCAGGAAAGAGCAGGGGCATTTGAGACCCAGTACTTC. This translates into CASSQERAGAFETQYF.

In this sample, this clonotype turned up a few times. The rearrangement uses TRBV5-1 and TRBJ2-5; TRBD2 matches at 8 bases. Trimming removed 4 bases from V and 5 bases from J; junction bases left unmatched: 7. CDR1 and CDR2 from the germline V gene are SGHRS and YFSETQ. The CDR3 has 14 amino acids. This CDR3 reads CASSPLGRAETQYF. CDR3 DNA: TGCGCCAGCAGCCCGCTCGGGAGGGCGGAGACCCAGTACTTC. Supplemented by reference TRBV5-1 and TRBJ2-5, the full variable domain reads KAGVTQTPRYLIKTRGQQVTLSCSPISGHRSVSWYQQTPGQGLQFLFEYFSETQRNKGNFPGRFSGRQFSNSRSEMNVSTLELGDSALYLCASSPLGRAETQYFGPGTRLLVL.

This clonotype has ten or more counts. The chain is built from TRBV11-2 and TRBJ2-3, with a weak D call TRBD2 (6 bases). The length of the CDR3 is 15 residues. V was cut by 5 bases and J by 2 bases, with 14 bases left in between. Per germline, CDR1 SGHAT and CDR2 FQNNGV. DNA of the CDR3: TGTGCCAGCAGCCCCCTTCCGGGAGTCACAGATACGCAGTATTTT. It yields the protein CASSPLPGVTDTQYF.

This clonotype was observed at least ten times. The rearrangement links TRBV28 to TRBJ2-7; 9 positions agree with TRBD2. This CDR3 spans 14 amino acids. Germline V CDR1 and CDR2: MDHEN, SYDVKM. With 7 bases clipped from V and 3 bases from J, the junction kept 7 bases outside the gene matches. The CDR3 DNA reads as TGTGCCAGCAAAAGTGGCGGGAGGGTCTACGAGCAGTACTTC. As protein: CASKSGGRVYEQYF.

A few counts support this clonotype. V is TRBV12-3 or TRBV12-4 and J is TRBJ1-2; D is possibly TRBD1 (6 bases). The CDR3 sequence is 16 residues long. V was clipped by 3 bases and J by 4 bases, with 18 bases between them. The CDR3 DNA is TGTGCCAGCAGTTTTCAGGGGCCGAGGGACTTCTATGGCTACACCTTC. Its translation is CASSFQGPRDFYGYTF.

This clonotype came up many times. This chain connects TRBV20-1 to TRBJ2-3, with 10 bases aligning to TRBD1. The CDR3 contains 18 residues. Germline V gene lookup returns CDR1 DFQATT and CDR2 SNEGSKA (reference sequence). The V gene end was trimmed by 6 bases and the J gene end by 5 bases; junction bases not matched to a gene: 20. The chain's CDR3 is CSAKTGGIEGGPVDTQYF. CDR3 DNA sequence: TGCAGTGCAAAGACAGGGGGCATTGAGGGAGGGCCGGTAGATACGCAGTATTTT.

The rearrangement joins TRBV29-1 to TRBJ2-7; tentative D call: TRBD1 (6 bases). The germline V and J ends were trimmed by 5 bases and 1 base, with 12 bases remaining between them. Germline assignment: CDR1 SQVTM and CDR2 ANQGSEA. The CDR3 extends over 13 amino acids. CDR3 sequence (DNA): TGCAGCGTTTTGGGGGCCATTTCCTACGAGCAGTACTTC. Protein product: CSVLGAISYEQYF.

This clonotype was seen many times. The CDR3 sequence is CASSQETRTSLGEQYF. The CDR3 nucleotides are TGCGCCAGCAGCCAAGAAACCCGGACTAGCTTGGGCGAGCAGTACTTC. The J gene is TRBJ2-7, the V gene TRBV4-1; the match to TRBD2 covers 8 bases. Germline lookup yields CDR1 MGHRA and CDR2 YSYEKL. The CDR3 loop spans 16 amino acids. The trim removed 0 bases at V and 6 bases at J, leaving 10 bases unmatched.